This TCR beta chain was recorded in a study of T-cell reconstitution after alpha-beta-depleted transplantation in children. Germline CDR1 is SGHRS and CDR2 is YFSETQ. J lost 4 bases, V lost 3 bases, and 3 bases had no gene match. The CDR3 runs to 13 residues. As it was prepared, the TCRbeta library received unique molecular identifiers. A single record per CDR3 protein comes from TCRdb applying MiXCR to the PCR reads. The table has hundreds of thousands of distinct CDR3 sequences, around 8% seen once; the top ten hold 5% to 7%. This clonotype was seen at least ten times. The antigen is not known. Findings and limits, study-wide: The study traced high day-60 TCRbeta diversity in some patients to surviving recipient T cells and thymic progenitors. T-cell counts and diversity were attributed mostly to newly produced T cells one year after transplant. Reportedly, alpha-beta T cells present about two months post-transplant originated from several hundred expanded clones of graft origin.

The J gene is TRBJ1-1, the V gene TRBV5-1, with TRBD1 matching over 7 bases. This specimen consisted of PBMCs, mostly from graft donor cells, obtained 180 days after TCRalphabeta/CD19-depleted stem cell transplant. The clonotype comes from a male patient under 18 who had a stem cell transplant for acute lymphoblastic leukemia, so the T cells may come from the graft donor. This CDR3 is CASSSTGSTEAFF. CDR3 nucleotides: TGCGCCAGCAGCTCGACAGGGAGCACTGAAGCTTTCTTT.